The present T cell receptor beta chain was sequenced within a study of blood T cell repertoires in COVID-19 (TCRdb year 2020). Notes on the research overall: Samples covering the acute and convalescent phases of COVID-19 were provided by collaborators in the United States, Italy and Spain. The prospective study material was composed of cDNA or gDNA derived from T cells, B-cell-depleted T cells, or PBMCs. The dataset comprised deeply sampled blood TCRbeta repertoires from subjects exposed to, actively infected with, or recovered from COVID-19. The repertoires were made available in a free public database intended to serve as a resource for research on the immune response to SARS-CoV-2. Samples came from the ongoing ImmuneRACE study (first 160 participants) plus 1,254 subjects from 6 global collaborators. A de-identified subject ID, COVID-19 status, age in years and sex were almost always included in the sample metadata. HLA class I and class II types, where available, came from metadata supplied by the sample provider rather than from assay-based typing. The research as a whole found: The quantity of clinical and demographic metadata differed by source and by participant and was supplied without curation.

TCRbeta CDR3 regions were amplified from genomic DNA by means of the immunoSEQ Assay, a bias-controlled multiplex PCR. The study's own analysis went as follows. The number of nucleated cells in each sample was estimated by amplification of reference gene primers within the assay. To quantify the absolute abundance of each unique TCRbeta CDR3 rearrangement, sequence reads were collapsed and filtered. For each sample, productive Simpson clonality was calculated as the square root of Simpson's diversity index over productive rearrangements. TCRdb took over this immuneACCESS table, retaining in-frame rearrangements with V and J assigned. Such tables are incomplete; in checked studies, under half of the missing clones stem from an unresolved V gene, and the remainder is unexplained. V, J and clone size are taken as reported in that table, and D and trimming were inferred from the DNA itself. For this sample the table gives fewer than 250,000 clones, of which 65% to 90% were detected only once. 3.5% to 4% of the sample belongs to the ten largest clones.

In the case of this clone: Its antigen target is currently unknown. Base qualities are not at hand, and no much larger clone is one base apart.

Participants in the prospective study were enrolled through a virtual design, were aged roughly 18 to 100 years, and lived in roughly 24 United States geographic areas. In the prospective study, participants were assigned to cohorts based on the clinical history participants reported in a screening survey and a study questionnaire. In the prospective study, whole blood, serum and a nasopharyngeal or oropharyngeal swab were collected from each participant by mobile phlebotomists. Participants in the prospective study had the option to provide additional blood draws and questionnaires over a roughly two-month period. Before DNA extraction, prospective study blood samples were shipped either frozen or at room temperature. The CDR3 holds 13 amino acids from the cysteine to the phenylalanine. Only the CDR3 part of the read is kept: 39 bases, read in frame from the first base. From the germline V gene, CDR1 is MNHEY and CDR2 is SVGAGI. Trimming takes 8 bases off V and 1 base off J; junction bases not matched to a gene: 4.

The sequence derives from a woman between 40 and 55 years old with acute COVID-19. Sequenced: PBMCs or T cells enriched from blood (not recorded which). The chain is assembled from TRBV6-5 and TRBJ1-1; 7 junctional bases match TRBD1. The CDR3 has the sequence CASLRTGNTEAFF. The bases read TGTGCCAGCCTACGGACAGGGAACACTGAAGCTTTCTTT.